Listed below are T cell receptor beta chains from one sample, sequenced in a study of beta chain features in type 1 diabetes. Only in-frame clones appear in the TCRdb table, and some are missing; sequencing was by immunoSEQ multiplex PCR. This table holds a few hundred thousand clones, 10% to 15% found once. Specimen: naive CD4+ T cells from blood. Receptor source: a man younger than 35 in good health. Both conserved end residues are part of each CDR3. Fields, in order: CDR3 DNA, CDR3 protein, D gene, clone size, J gene, CDR3 length, V gene. The D gene is left open where the match is weak. Where a row states a size, it is once, few, many or the class of an expanded clone; other rows omit it.

CDR3 DNA: TGTGCCAGCAGTACGGGGGTCGGGGAGACCCAGTACTTC
CDR3 protein: CASSTGVGETQYF
D gene: NA
clone size: few
J gene: TRBJ2-5
CDR3 length: 13
V gene: TRBV25-1

CDR3 DNA: TGTGCCAGCAGTTACTATGCAGGGAGGAGGACCGGGGAGCTGTTTTTT
CDR3 protein: CASSYYAGRRTGELFF
D gene: NA
clone size: few
J gene: TRBJ2-2
CDR3 length: 16
V gene: TRBV6-5

CDR3 DNA: TGTGCCAGCAGCTCCGACCCTGGGACAGGCAATGAGCAGTTCTTC
CDR3 protein: CASSSDPGTGNEQFF
D gene: TRBD1
clone size: NA
J gene: TRBJ2-1
CDR3 length: 15
V gene: TRBV7-6

CDR3 DNA: TGTGCCAGCAGGGATAGCGGGCCTCCGAATGAGCAGTTCTTC
CDR3 protein: CASRDSGPPNEQFF
D gene: TRBD2
clone size: NA
J gene: TRBJ2-1
CDR3 length: 14
V gene: TRBV6-5

CDR3 DNA: TGTGCCAGCAGCGCTCGAGACAAGGGGGGGGATAGCAATCAGCCCCAGCATTTT
CDR3 protein: CASSARDKGGDSNQPQHF
D gene: NA
clone size: few
J gene: TRBJ1-5
CDR3 length: 18
V gene: TRBV21-1

CDR3 DNA: TGTGCCTGGAGTTCGCAGGCGGGGCATCAGCCCCAGCATTTT
CDR3 protein: CAWSSQAGHQPQHF
D gene: NA
clone size: NA
J gene: TRBJ1-5
CDR3 length: 14
V gene: TRBV30

CDR3 DNA: TGTGCCAGCAGCTCAAGGGTGGGGACAGGGTCCGGTGGAAACACTGAAGCTTTCTTT
CDR3 protein: CASSSRVGTGSGGNTEAFF
D gene: TRBD1
clone size: NA
J gene: TRBJ1-1
CDR3 length: 19
V gene: TRBV7-3

CDR3 DNA: TGTGCCAGCAGACCAACAGGGGTCTCTGGGGCCAACGTCCTGACTTTC
CDR3 protein: CASRPTGVSGANVLTF
D gene: TRBD1
clone size: few
J gene: TRBJ2-6
CDR3 length: 16
V gene: TRBV7-8

CDR3 DNA: TGTGCCAGCAGACTAGCGGATACGCAGTATTTT
CDR3 protein: CASRLADTQYF
D gene: TRBD2
clone size: few
J gene: TRBJ2-3
CDR3 length: 11
V gene: TRBV5-4

CDR3 DNA: TGTGCCAGCTCACCACCTCGCCCGCGAGAGACCCAGTACTTC
CDR3 protein: CASSPPRPRETQYF
D gene: NA
clone size: few
J gene: TRBJ2-5
CDR3 length: 14
V gene: TRBV18

CDR3 DNA: TGTGCCAGCAGTTTATGGGGGAGGGAGGCTAGCAATCAGCCCCAGCATTTT
CDR3 protein: CASSLWGREASNQPQHF
D gene: NA
clone size: NA
J gene: TRBJ1-5
CDR3 length: 17
V gene: TRBV28

CDR3 DNA: TGTGCCACCAGCAGAGATTGGGCAGCGGATGGCTACACCTTC
CDR3 protein: CATSRDWAADGYTF
D gene: NA
clone size: NA
J gene: TRBJ1-2
CDR3 length: 14
V gene: TRBV15

CDR3 DNA: TGCGCCAGCAGCTTGGAAGGTAGCGGGAAAATAGATACGCAGTATTTT
CDR3 protein: CASSLEGSGKIDTQYF
D gene: TRBD2
clone size: few
J gene: TRBJ2-3
CDR3 length: 16
V gene: TRBV5-1

CDR3 DNA: TGTGCCTGGAGTGCGTCAGAGAACACTGAAGCTTTCTTT
CDR3 protein: CAWSASENTEAFF
D gene: NA
clone size: NA
J gene: TRBJ1-1
CDR3 length: 13
V gene: TRBV30

CDR3 DNA: TGTGCCAGCTCACCAAGAGCGGGGGAGCAAGAGACCCAGTACTTC
CDR3 protein: CASSPRAGEQETQYF
D gene: TRBD2
clone size: NA
J gene: TRBJ2-5
CDR3 length: 15
V gene: TRBV18